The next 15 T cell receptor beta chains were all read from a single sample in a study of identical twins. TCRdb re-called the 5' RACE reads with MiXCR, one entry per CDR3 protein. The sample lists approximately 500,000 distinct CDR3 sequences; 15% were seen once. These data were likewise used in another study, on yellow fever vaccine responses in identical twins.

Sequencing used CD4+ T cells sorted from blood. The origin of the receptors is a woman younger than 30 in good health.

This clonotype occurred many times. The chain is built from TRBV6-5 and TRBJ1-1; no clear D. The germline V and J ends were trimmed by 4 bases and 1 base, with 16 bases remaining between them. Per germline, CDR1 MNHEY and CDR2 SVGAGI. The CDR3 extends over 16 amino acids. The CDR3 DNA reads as TGTGCCAGCAGTTCCCTCTCGGCAGCGACGAACACTGAAGCTTTCTTT. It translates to CASSSLSAATNTEAFF.

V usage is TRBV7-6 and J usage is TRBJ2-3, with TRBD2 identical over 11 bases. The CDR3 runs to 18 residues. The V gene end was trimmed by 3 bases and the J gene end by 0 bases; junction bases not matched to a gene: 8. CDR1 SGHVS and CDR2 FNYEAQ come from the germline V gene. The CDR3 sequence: CASSLTSGLAESTDTQYF. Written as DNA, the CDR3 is TGTGCCAGCAGCTTGACATCGGGACTAGCGGAAAGCACAGATACGCAGTATTTT.

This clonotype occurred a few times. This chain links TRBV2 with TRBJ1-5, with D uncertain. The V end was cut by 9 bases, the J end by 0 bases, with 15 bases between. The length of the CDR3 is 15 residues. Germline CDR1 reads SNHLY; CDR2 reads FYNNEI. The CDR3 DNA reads TGTGCCAGTACAAGGGAGATGGGTAGCAATCAGCCCCAGCATTTT. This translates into CASTREMGSNQPQHF.

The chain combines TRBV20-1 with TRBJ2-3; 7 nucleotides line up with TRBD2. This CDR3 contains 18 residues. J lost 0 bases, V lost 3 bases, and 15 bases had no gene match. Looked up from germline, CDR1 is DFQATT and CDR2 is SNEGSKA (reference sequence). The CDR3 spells CSASPMPNGRVSTDTQYF. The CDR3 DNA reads TGCAGTGCTAGTCCCATGCCCAATGGGAGGGTCAGCACAGATACGCAGTATTTT.

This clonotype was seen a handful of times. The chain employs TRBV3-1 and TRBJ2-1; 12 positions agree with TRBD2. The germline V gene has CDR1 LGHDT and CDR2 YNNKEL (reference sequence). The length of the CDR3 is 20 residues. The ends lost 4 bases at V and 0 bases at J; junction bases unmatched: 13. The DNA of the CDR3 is TGTGCCAGCAGCCGCGTCCTAGCGGGAGGGCGAGGGAGCTCCTACAATGAGCAGTTCTTC. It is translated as CASSRVLAGGRGSSYNEQFF.

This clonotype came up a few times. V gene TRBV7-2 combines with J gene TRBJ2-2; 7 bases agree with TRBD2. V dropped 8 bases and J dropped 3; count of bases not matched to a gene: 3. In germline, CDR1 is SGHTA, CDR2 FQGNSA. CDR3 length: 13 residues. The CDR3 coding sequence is TGTGCCAGCCCTGGGGGGGACACCGGGGAGCTGTTTTTT. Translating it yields CASPGGDTGELFF.

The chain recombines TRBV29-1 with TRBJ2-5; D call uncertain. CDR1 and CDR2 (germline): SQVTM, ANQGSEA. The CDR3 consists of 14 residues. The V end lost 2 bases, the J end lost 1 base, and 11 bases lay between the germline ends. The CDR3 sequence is CSVETVGSQETQYF. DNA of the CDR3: TGCAGCGTTGAAACGGTTGGCAGCCAAGAGACCCAGTACTTC.

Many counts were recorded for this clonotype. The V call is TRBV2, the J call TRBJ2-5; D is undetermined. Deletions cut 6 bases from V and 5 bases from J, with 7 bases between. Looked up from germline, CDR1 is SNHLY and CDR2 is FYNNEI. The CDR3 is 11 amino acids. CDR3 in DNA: TGTGCCAGCAGAAACCGGGAGACCCAGTACTTC. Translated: CASRNRETQYF.

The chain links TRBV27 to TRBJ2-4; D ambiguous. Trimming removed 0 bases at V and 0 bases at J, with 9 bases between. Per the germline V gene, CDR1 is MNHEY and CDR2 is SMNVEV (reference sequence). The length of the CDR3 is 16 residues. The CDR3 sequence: CASSLSLGLAKNIQYF. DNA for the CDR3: TGTGCCAGCAGTTTATCGTTGGGATTAGCCAAAAACATTCAGTACTTC.

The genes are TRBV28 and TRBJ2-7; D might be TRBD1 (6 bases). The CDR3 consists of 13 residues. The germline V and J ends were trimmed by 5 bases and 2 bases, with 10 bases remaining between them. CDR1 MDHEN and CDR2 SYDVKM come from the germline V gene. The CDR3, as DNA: TGTGCCAGCAGTCGACAGGTCGCCTACGAGCAGTACTTC. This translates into CASSRQVAYEQYF.

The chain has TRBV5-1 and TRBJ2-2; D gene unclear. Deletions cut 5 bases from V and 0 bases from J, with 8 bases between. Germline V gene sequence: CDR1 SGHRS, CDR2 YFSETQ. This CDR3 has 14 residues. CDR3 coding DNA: TGCGCCAGCAGTCCCACATCGAACACCGGGGAGCTGTTTTTT. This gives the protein CASSPTSNTGELFF. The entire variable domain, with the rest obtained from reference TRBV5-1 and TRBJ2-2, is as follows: KAGVTQTPRYLIKTRGQQVTLSCSPISGHRSVSWYQQTPGQGLQFLFEYFSETQRNKGNFPGRFSGRQFSNSRSEMNVSTLELGDSALYLCASSPTSNTGELFFGEGSRLTVL.

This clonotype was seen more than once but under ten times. The CDR3: CASSRSGSLHYEQYF. DNA of the CDR3: TGTGCCAGCAGCCGATCGGGGAGCCTTCACTACGAGCAGTACTTC. The gene calls are TRBV2 and TRBJ2-7; tentative D call: TRBD2 (5 bases). The CDR3 covers 15 residues. Germline lookup yields CDR1 SNHLY and CDR2 FYNNEI. V dropped 6 bases and J dropped 3 bases, with 18 bases sitting between them.

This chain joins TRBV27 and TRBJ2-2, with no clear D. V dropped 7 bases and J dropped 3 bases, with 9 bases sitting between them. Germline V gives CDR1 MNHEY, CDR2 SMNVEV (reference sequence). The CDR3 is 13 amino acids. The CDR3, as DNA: TGTGCCAGCACCCCCACTTACACCGGGGAGCTGTTTTTT. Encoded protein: CASTPTYTGELFF.

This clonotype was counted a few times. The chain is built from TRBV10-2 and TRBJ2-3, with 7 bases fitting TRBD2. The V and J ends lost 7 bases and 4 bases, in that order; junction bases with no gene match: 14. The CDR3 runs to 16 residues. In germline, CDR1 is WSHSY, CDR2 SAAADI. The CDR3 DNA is TGCGCCAGCAAGAGGGCCTCCGGGACTATCCCAGATACGCAGTATTTT. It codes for CASKRASGTIPDTQYF.

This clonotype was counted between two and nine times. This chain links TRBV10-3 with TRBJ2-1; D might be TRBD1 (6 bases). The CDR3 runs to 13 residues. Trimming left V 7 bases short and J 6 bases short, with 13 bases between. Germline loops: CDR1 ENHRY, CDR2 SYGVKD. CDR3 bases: TGTGCCATCAAAAAAGACAGGTCCAATGAGCAGTTCTTC. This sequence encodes CAIKKDRSNEQFF.